The source of this T cell receptor (beta chain) is a study of blood T cell repertoires in COVID-19. Overall study: The study drew acute and convalescent COVID-19 samples from the United States, Italy and Spain. PBMCs, B-cell-depleted T cells, or T cells were the source of the cDNA or gDNA that made up the material.

This CDR3 contains 13 residues. The germline gives CDR1 SGHAT, CDR2 FQDESV (reference sequence). Trimming removed 4 bases at V and 5 bases at J, with 11 bases between. The table came from immunoSEQ multiplex PCR; TCRdb's copy has only in-frame clones and leaves some out. The table shows approximately 400,000 clones, with roughly four fifths occurring only once. The TCR comes from a human donor with acute or convalescent COVID-19. The donor label of this sample is uncertain. Sequenced input: peripheral blood. The chain couples TRBV11-1 to TRBJ1-1; D gene ambiguous. DNA of the CDR3: TGTGCCAGCAGCTCTATGTGGGCGACTGAAGCTTTCTTT. Its translation: CASSSMWATEAFF.